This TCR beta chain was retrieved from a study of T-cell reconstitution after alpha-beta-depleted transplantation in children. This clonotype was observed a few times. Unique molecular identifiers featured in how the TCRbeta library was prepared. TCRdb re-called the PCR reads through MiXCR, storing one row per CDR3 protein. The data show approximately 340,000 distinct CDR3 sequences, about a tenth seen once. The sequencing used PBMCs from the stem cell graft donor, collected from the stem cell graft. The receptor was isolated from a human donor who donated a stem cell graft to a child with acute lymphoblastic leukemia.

CDR3 residues: CSARDSRGQETQYF. The CDR3 DNA sequence: TGCAGTGCTAGAGATTCCCGAGGGCAAGAGACCCAGTACTTC. This sequence joins TRBV20-1 and TRBJ2-5, with TRBD2 as a possible D gene (5 bases). The length of the CDR3 is 14 residues. Germline CDR1 is DFQATT and CDR2 is SNEGSKA (reference sequence). V was clipped by 0 bases and J by 2 bases, with 10 bases between them.